The rows below give T cell receptor beta chains drawn from one sample of a study of T cells after posttransplantation cyclophosphamide. TCRdb keeps only in-frame clones here, not all; method: immunoSEQ multiplex PCR. The table shows 45,000 to 65,000 clones, with 94% occurring only once. The sample comprised PBMCs. The receptors stem from a woman aged 25 to 39 in good health and a related stem cell transplant donor. Both conserved end residues are part of each CDR3.

J,length,V,CDR3
TRBJ1-2,13,TRBV7-3,CASSLNGNYGYTF
TRBJ2-3,14,TRBV30,CAWGEGRGTDTQYF
TRBJ1-5,18,TRBV27,CASTPAGRGRGSNQPQHF
TRBJ1-1,15,TRBV6-1,CASSELEGAGTEAFF
TRBJ2-1,15,TRBV10-3,CAISPDSSSYNEQFF
TRBJ2-3,15,TRBV15,CATSRDREATDTQYF
TRBJ2-5,15,TRBV7-2,CASSLSRGVQETQYF
TRBJ2-1,19,TRBV11-2,CASTRTGGFWRGVHNEQFF
TRBJ2-7,13,TRBV28,CASRAGQGYEQYF
TRBJ2-1,15,TRBV10-3,CAIKDQGPIYNEQFF
TRBJ2-3,16,TRBV6-4,CASSDSGGGPADTQYF
TRBJ2-7,14,TRBV7-2,CASSEDSSTYEQYF
TRBJ2-7,17,TRBV2,CASSGSGGGRASYEQYF
TRBJ2-5,17,TRBV4-1,CASSRLRVTSVRETQYF
TRBJ1-2,15,TRBV2,CASRGQGERLGGYTF
TRBJ2-1,16,TRBV6-4,CASSDLGRGRNNEQFF
TRBJ1-1,12,TRBV2,CASSGQGPGAFF
TRBJ2-1,14,TRBV9,CASSVLLAGDPQFF
TRBJ1-2,15,TRBV7-2,CASSFLGQRVHGYTF
TRBJ1-5,14,TRBV18,CASSLKGAGQPQHF
TRBJ2-5,15,TRBV27,CASSLDRGSQETQYF
TRBJ2-1,12,TRBV2,CASIGGRFEQFF
TRBJ1-1,13,TRBV4-1,CASSPGEVTEAFF
TRBJ1-1,15,TRBV5-1,CASSFKGQGGTEAFF
TRBJ2-5,17,TRBV4-3,CASSQSGTSGGGETQYF
TRBJ1-2,12,TRBV5-6,CASSYTGGGYTF
TRBJ1-1,17,TRBV7-3,CASSLISIPPLNTEAFF
TRBJ1-2,14,TRBV5-1,CASSLVARVYGYTF
TRBJ2-2,15,TRBV19,CASSMGQLNTGELFF
TRBJ2-7,12,TRBV2,CASSDAGVRQYF
TRBJ1-1,16,TRBV28,CASSVVGTQMNTEAFF
TRBJ2-1,15,TRBV7-2,CASRVAGGPYNEQFF
TRBJ1-1,15,TRBV5-6,CASSLGQGAVTEAFF
TRBJ1-2,13,TRBV29-1,CSVASGQGYGYTF
TRBJ2-5,14,TRBV7-2,CASSLVRAQETQYF
TRBJ2-3,17,TRBV4-3,CASSLSPRGGYSDTQYF
TRBJ2-3,17,TRBV5-5,CASSLASRNLGTDTQYF
TRBJ1-1,15,TRBV4-2,CASSQGQGAPTEAFF